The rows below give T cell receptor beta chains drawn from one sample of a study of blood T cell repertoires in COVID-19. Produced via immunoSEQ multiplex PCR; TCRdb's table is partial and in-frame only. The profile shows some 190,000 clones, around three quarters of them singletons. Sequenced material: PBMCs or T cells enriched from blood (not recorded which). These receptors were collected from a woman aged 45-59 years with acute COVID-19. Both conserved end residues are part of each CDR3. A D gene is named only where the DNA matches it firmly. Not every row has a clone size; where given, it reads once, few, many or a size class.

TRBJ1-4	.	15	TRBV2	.	TGTGCCAGCAGTGAAGCAGGCATCGGGAATGAAAAACTGTTTTTT	CASSEAGIGNEKLFF
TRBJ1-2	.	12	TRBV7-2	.	TGTGCCAGCACCGGCTTACTGGGCGGCTACACCTTC	CASTGLLGGYTF
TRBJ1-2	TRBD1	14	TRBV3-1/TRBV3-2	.	TGTGCCAGCAGCCCCCGGGACAGGGTGTATGGCTACACCTTC	CASSPRDRVYGYTF
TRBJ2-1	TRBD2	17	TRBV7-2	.	TGTGCCAGCAGCTTAGGTTCTGGCGGGGGGCGTTACAATGAGCAGTTCTTC	CASSLGSGGGRYNEQFF
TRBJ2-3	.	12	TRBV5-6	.	TGTGCCAGCGCGCAGGGGACAGATACGCAGTATTTT	CASAQGTDTQYF
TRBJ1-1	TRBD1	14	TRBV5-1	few	TGCGCCAGCAGCTCGGCAGGGGGCAACACTGAAGCTTTCTTT	CASSSAGGNTEAFF
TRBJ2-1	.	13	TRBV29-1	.	TGCAGCTCCCGAGACAGCGATTACGATGAGCAGTTCTTC	CSSRDSDYDEQFF
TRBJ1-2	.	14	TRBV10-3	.	TGTGCCATCAGTCGTGACAGTGGCCTCTATGGCTACACCTTC	CAISRDSGLYGYTF
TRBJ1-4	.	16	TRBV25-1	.	TGTGCCAGCAGTAAAAACACAGGGTCTAGTAATGAAAAACTGTTTTTT	CASSKNTGSSNEKLFF
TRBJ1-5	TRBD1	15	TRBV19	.	TGTGCCAGTAGAGTACAGGGGCTGGACAATCAGCCCCAGCATTTT	CASRVQGLDNQPQHF
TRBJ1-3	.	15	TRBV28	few	TGTGCCAGCAGCCTATCACAGGGATCGGGAAACACCATATATTTT	CASSLSQGSGNTIYF
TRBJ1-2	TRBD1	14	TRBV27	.	TGTGCCAGCAGTCGAACGACAGGGTACTATGGCTACACCTTC	CASSRTTGYYGYTF
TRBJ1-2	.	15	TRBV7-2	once	TGTGCCAGCAGGCAGAGGCGGTTCATGAACTATGGCTACACCTTC	CASRQRRFMNYGYTF
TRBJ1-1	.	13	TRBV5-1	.	TGCGCCAGCAGGGGGCTTACGAACACTGAAGCTTTCTTT	CASRGLTNTEAFF
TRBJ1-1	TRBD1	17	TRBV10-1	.	TGCGCCAGCAGTGAGTCTGAGTGGACAGGGGTGGGGACTGAAGCTTTCTTT	CASSESEWTGVGTEAFF
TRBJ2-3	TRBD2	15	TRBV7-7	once	TGTGCCAGCAGCTTGGGGCTAGCGGGTCCAGATACGCAGTATTTT	CASSLGLAGPDTQYF
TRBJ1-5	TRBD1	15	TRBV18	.	TGTGCCAGCTCACCCGGGACAGGGGACTATCAGCCCCAGCATTTT	CASSPGTGDYQPQHF
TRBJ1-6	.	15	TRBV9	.	.	CASSVGPGGESPLHF
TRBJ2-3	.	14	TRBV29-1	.	TGCAGCGTTGATACGGGGATGATCACAGATACGCAGTATTTT	CSVDTGMITDTQYF
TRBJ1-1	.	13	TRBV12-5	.	TGTGCTAGTGGTTTGGCGAGGGCCACTGAAGCTTTCTTT	CASGLARATEAFF
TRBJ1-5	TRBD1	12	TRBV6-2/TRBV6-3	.	TGTGCCAGCAGCCAAGGACAGGGAGAACAGCATTTT	CASSQGQGEQHF
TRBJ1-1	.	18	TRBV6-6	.	TGTGCCAGCAGTCCCGATCGGGGGGCGCAGTCTTTGAACACTGAAGCTTTCTTT	CASSPDRGAQSLNTEAFF
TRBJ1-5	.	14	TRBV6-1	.	TGTGCCAGCAGTGAAGCTCCAGGGAATCAGCCCCAGCATTTT	CASSEAPGNQPQHF
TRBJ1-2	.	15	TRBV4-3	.	TGCGCCAGCAGCCAAGATCGAGAGCCTATCTATGGCTACACCTTC	CASSQDREPIYGYTF
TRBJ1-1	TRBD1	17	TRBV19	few	TGTGCCAGTAGTCAAGGGACAGCTGGGGCAGCCCTAGCTGAAGCTTTCTTT	CASSQGTAGAALAEAFF
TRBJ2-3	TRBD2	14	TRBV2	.	TGTGCCAGCATTCAGGGACTAGCCACAGATACGCAGTATTTT	CASIQGLATDTQYF
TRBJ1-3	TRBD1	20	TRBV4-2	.	TGTGCCAGCAGCCAAGATCTGAGGACAGGGGGCGCCGGACCCAGAAACACCATATATTTT	CASSQDLRTGGAGPRNTIYF
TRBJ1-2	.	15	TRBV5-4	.	TGTGCCAGCGTTCCCGGGGGGAATTTTGACTATGGCTACACCTTC	CASVPGGNFDYGYTF
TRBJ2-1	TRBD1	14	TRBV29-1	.	TGCAGCGTTGTGGGGACAGGGGCCAACAATGAGCAGTTCTTC	CSVVGTGANNEQFF
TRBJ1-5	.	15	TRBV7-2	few	TGTGCCAGCAGCTTAGTATGGACGGGGAATCAGCCCCAGCATTTT	CASSLVWTGNQPQHF
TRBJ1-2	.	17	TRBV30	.	TGTGCCTGGAGTGGCCGAAGAGGGCAGGGGAAGGACTATGGCTACACCTTC	CAWSGRRGQGKDYGYTF
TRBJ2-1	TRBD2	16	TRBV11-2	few	TGTGCCAGCAGCACTGGACTAGCGGGGGGGCAGGGTGAGCAGTTCTTC	CASSTGLAGGQGEQFF
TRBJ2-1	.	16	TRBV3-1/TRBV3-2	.	TGTGCCAGCAGCCAAGTAGAACAGGTTCCCCTCAATGAGCAGTTCTTC	CASSQVEQVPLNEQFF
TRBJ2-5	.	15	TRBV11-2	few	TGTGCCAGCAGCTTTGGGGATAGGGAGTACGGAACCCAGTACTTC	CASSFGDREYGTQYF
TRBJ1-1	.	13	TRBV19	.	TGTGCCAGTACCAATGGAGGGGACACTGAAGCTTTCTTT	CASTNGGDTEAFF
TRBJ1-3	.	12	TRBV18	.	TGTGCCACCGGAGGGTCTGGAAACACCATATATTTT	CATGGSGNTIYF
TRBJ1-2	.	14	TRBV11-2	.	TGTGCCAGCAGCCCGACGTCAGGTTCCTATGGCTACACCTTC	CASSPTSGSYGYTF
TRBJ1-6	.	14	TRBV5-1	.	TGCGCCAGCAGCCAACAGGGTGGTAATTCACCCCTCCACTTT	CASSQQGGNSPLHF
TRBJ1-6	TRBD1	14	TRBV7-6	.	TGTGCCAGCAGCGGGGGACAGCCCAATTCACCCCTCCACTTT	CASSGGQPNSPLHF
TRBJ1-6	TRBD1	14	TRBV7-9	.	TGTGCCAGCAGATCCACAGGGGATTATTCACCCCTCCACTTT	CASRSTGDYSPLHF
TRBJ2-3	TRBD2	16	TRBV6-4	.	TGTGCCAGCAGTGAGGGCGCGGGGGGCGGCACAGATACGCAGTATTTT	CASSEGAGGGTDTQYF
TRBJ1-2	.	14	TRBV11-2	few	TGTGCCAGCAGCTTAGAGTCCAGGTTCTATGGCTACACCTTC	CASSLESRFYGYTF
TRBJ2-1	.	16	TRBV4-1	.	TGCGCCAGCAGCCAAGATAGGCGGGGGCCTTTTGATGAGCAGTTCTTC	CASSQDRRGPFDEQFF
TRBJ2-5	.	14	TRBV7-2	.	TGTGCCAGCAGCGTGGGACTCCGACAAGAGACCCAGTACTTC	CASSVGLRQETQYF
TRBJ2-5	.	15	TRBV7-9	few	TGTGCCAGCAGCTACTCCGGGACGGCGGGGGAGACCCAGTACTTC	CASSYSGTAGETQYF
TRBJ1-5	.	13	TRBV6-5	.	TGTGCCAGCACCCCGGGGAGCAATCAGCCCCAGCATTTT	CASTPGSNQPQHF
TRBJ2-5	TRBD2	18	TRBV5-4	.	TGTGCCAGCAGCTCAGGACTAGCGGGGGTTCTAATCCAAGAGACCCAGTACTTC	CASSSGLAGVLIQETQYF
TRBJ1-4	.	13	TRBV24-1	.	TGTGCCACCAGTGATTTCACTTCTGAAAAACTGTTTTTT	CATSDFTSEKLFF
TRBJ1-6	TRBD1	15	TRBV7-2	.	TGTGCCAGCAGCCCCCGGGACAGGGTAAACTCACCCCTCCACTTT	CASSPRDRVNSPLHF
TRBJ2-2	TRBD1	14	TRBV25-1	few	TGTGCCAGCAGGACAGGGGGCTACACCGGGGAGCTGTTTTTT	CASRTGGYTGELFF
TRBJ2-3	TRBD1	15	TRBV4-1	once	TGCGCCAGCAGCCAGCCGGGACAGAGCACAGATACGCAGTATTTT	CASSQPGQSTDTQYF
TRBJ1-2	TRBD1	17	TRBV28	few	TGTGCCAGCAGCTCCCTGGGACAGGGAGAATTTAACTATGGCTACACCTTC	CASSSLGQGEFNYGYTF
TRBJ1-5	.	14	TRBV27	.	TGTGCCAGCAGTTTAGTTGGGTCCGGAGAGCCCCAGCATTTT	CASSLVGSGEPQHF
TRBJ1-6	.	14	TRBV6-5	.	TGTGCCAGCAGTTACTCGTTCGCGGATTCACCCCTCCACTTT	CASSYSFADSPLHF
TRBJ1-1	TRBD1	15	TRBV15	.	TGTGCCACCAGCAGAGGGGGGACAGGGAACACTGAAGCTTTCTTT	CATSRGGTGNTEAFF